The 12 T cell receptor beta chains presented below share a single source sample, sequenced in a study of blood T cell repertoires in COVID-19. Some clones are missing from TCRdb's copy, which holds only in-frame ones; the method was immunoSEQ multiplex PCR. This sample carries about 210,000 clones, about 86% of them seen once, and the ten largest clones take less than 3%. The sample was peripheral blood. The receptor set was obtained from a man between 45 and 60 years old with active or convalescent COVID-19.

The CDR3 spells CATSGRTGVSGYTF. CDR3 nucleotide sequence: TGTGCCACCAGCGGACGAACAGGGGTGAGCGGCTACACCTTC. The gene calls are TRBV15 and TRBJ1-2; 7 nucleotides line up with TRBD1. The germline V gene encodes CDR1 LNHNV and CDR2 YYDKDF (reference sequence). The J segment lost 8 bases and the V segment lost 5 bases, leaving 11 bases of the junction unmatched. CDR3 length equals 14 residues.

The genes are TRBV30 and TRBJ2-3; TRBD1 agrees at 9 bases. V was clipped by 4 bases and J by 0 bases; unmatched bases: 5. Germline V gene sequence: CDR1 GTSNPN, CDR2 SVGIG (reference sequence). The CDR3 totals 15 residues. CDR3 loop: CAWTQGTGSTDTQYF. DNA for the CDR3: TGTGCCTGGACTCAAGGGACAGGGAGCACAGATACGCAGTATTTT.

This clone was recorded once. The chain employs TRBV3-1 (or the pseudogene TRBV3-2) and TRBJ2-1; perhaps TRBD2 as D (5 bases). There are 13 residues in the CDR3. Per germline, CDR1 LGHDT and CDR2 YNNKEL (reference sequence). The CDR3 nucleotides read TGTGTAACTCAAGGTGGAGGACACAATGAGCAGTTCTTC. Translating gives CVTQGGGHNEQFF.

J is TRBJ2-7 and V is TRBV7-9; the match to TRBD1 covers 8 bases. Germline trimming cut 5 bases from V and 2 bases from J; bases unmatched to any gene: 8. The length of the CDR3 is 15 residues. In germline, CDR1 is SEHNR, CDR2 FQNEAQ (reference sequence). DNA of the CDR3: TGTGCCAGCAGCCCTGGACAGGGAATCACCTACGAGCAGTACTTC. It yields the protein CASSPGQGITYEQYF.

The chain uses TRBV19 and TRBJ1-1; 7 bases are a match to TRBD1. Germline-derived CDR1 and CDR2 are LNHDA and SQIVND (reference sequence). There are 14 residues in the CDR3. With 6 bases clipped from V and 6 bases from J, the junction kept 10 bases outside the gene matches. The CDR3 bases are TGTGCCAGTAGACCGTCCGGCAGGGGGGCTGAAGCTTTCTTT. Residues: CASRPSGRGAEAFF. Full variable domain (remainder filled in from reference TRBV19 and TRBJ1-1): DGGITQSPKYLFRKEGQNVTLSCEQNLNHDAMYWYRQDPGQGLRLIYYSQIVNDFQKGDIAEGYSVSREKKESFPLTVTSAQKNPTAFYLCASRPSGRGAEAFFGQGTRLTVV.

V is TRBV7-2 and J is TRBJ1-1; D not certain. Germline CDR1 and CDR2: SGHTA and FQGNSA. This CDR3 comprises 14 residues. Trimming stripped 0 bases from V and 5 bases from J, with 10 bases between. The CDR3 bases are TGTGCCAGCAGCTTAGCCGCCGCCGGGACTGAAGCTTTCTTT. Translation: CASSLAAAGTEAFF.

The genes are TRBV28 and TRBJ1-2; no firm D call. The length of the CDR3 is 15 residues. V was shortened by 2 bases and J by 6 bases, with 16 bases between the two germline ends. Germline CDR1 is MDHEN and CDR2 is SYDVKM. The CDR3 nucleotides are TGTGCCAGCAGTTTAAATCTGGGCGCCGCGAATGGCTACACCTTC. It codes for CASSLNLGAANGYTF.

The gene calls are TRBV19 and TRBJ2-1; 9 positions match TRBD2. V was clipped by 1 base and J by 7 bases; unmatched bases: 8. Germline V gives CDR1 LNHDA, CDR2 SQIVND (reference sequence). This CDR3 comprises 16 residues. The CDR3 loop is CASSIVVAGVKNEQFF. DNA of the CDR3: TGTGCCAGTAGTATAGTGGTAGCGGGAGTTAAAAATGAGCAGTTCTTC. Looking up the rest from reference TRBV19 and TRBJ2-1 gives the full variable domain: DGGITQSPKYLFRKEGQNVTLSCEQNLNHDAMYWYRQDPGQGLRLIYYSQIVNDFQKGDIAEGYSVSREKKESFPLTVTSAQKNPTAFYLCASSIVVAGVKNEQFFGPGTRLTVL.

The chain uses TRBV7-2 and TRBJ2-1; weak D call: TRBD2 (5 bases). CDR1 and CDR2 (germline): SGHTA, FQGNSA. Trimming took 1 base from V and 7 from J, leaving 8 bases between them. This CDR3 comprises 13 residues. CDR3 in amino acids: CASSLGSGNEQFF. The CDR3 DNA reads TGTGCCAGCAGCTTAGGTTCGGGGAATGAGCAGTTCTTC.

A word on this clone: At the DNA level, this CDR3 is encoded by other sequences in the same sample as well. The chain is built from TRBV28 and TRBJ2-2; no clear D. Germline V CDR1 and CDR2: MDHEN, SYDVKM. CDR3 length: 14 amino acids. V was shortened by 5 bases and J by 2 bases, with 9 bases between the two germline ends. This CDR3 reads CASSLGQNTGELFF. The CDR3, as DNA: TGTGCCAGCAGTCTGGGCCAAAACACCGGGGAGCTGTTTTTT.

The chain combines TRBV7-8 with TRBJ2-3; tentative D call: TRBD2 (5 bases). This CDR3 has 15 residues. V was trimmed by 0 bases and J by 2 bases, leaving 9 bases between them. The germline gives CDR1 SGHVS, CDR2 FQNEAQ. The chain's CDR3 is CASSLAGDVTDTQYF. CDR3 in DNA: TGTGCCAGCAGCTTAGCGGGAGATGTCACAGATACGCAGTATTTT.

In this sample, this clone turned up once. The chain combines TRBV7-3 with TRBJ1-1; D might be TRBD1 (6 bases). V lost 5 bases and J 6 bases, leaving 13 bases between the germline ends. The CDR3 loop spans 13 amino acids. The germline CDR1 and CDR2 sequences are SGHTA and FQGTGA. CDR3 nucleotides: TGTGCCAGCAGCCTTACAGGGCTGTCTGAAGCTTTCTTT. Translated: CASSLTGLSEAFF.